These T cell receptor beta chains were read from a single sample in a study of identical twins. TCRdb recomputed calls from the 5' RACE reads with MiXCR, one row per CDR3 protein. The sample carries approximately 500,000 distinct CDR3 sequences, 13% to 15% recorded once. The sample also formed part of further work on yellow fever vaccine responses in identical twins.

Sequencing used CD4+ T cells sorted from blood. The receptors stem from a woman aged 18-30 years in good health. Both conserved end residues are part of each CDR3. The D gene is left open where the match is weak. For some rows the clone size is stated as once, few or many, or as a class when expanded; others skip it.

TRBV24-1	TRBJ2-1	TRBD1	few	CATSESLRDRGYGEQFF	TGTGCCACCAGTGAAAGCCTCCGGGACAGGGGGTACGGTGAGCAGTTCTTC
TRBV2	TRBJ1-4	TRBD1	.	CASTSGSGGREKLFF	TGTGCCAGCACCTCCGGCTCAGGGGGAAGGGAAAAACTGTTTTTT
TRBV15	TRBJ1-4	.	.	CASGQTTNEKLFF	TGTGCCTCCGGACAGACCACTAATGAAAAACTGTTTTTT
TRBV25-1	TRBJ2-7	.	.	CASSELGVREQYF	TGTGCCAGCAGTGAACTGGGGGTGCGGGAGCAGTACTTC
TRBV5-1	TRBJ1-1	.	.	CASSLGGPVTEAFF	TGCGCCAGCAGCTTGGGGGGCCCCGTTACTGAAGCTTTCTTT
TRBV12-3/TRBV12-4	TRBJ2-3	TRBD1	many	CASSLKAGTGYTDTQYF	TGTGCCAGCAGTTTAAAGGCCGGGACAGGGTACACAGATACGCAGTATTTT
TRBV12-3/TRBV12-4	TRBJ2-2	.	.	CASSRGGARGTGELFF	TGTGCCAGCAGCCGTGGGGGGGCGCGGGGCACCGGGGAGCTGTTTTTT
TRBV20-1	TRBJ2-7	TRBD1	.	CSASGGITYEQYF	TGCAGTGCTTCAGGGGGCATCACCTACGAGCAGTACTTC
TRBV6-5	TRBJ2-5	TRBD2	.	CASSYSGSGAQETQYF	TGTGCCAGCAGTTACTCCGGTAGCGGGGCACAAGAGACCCAGTACTTC
TRBV20-1	TRBJ2-5	TRBD2	few	CSARDISGGPYF	TGCAGTGCTAGAGATATTAGCGGGGGCCCATACTTC
TRBV29-1	TRBJ2-5	.	.	CSTLTGTGTTQYF	TGCAGCACCCTGACCGGGACGGGGACGACCCAGTACTTC
TRBV6-1	TRBJ2-1	TRBD2	few	CASRRTSGAHHYNEQFF	TGTGCCAGCAGACGGACTAGCGGGGCCCACCACTACAATGAGCAGTTCTTC
TRBV5-1	TRBJ2-5	TRBD2	few	CASSLRLAGGPGKETQYF	TGCGCCAGCAGCTTACGACTAGCGGGGGGGCCGGGCAAAGAGACCCAGTACTTC
TRBV4-1	TRBJ2-1	.	.	CASSQGETKQFF	TGCGCCAGCAGCCAAGGGGAGACGAAGCAGTTCTTC
TRBV5-1	TRBJ1-3	.	.	CASSPQSSSGNTIYF	TGCGCCAGCAGCCCTCAGTCTTCCTCTGGAAACACCATATATTTT
TRBV20-1	TRBJ2-5	.	few	CSARVGRDQYF	TGCAGTGCGAGGGTCGGTAGGGACCAGTACTTC
TRBV10-2	TRBJ1-5	.	few	CASTDPRGNQPQHF	TGCGCCAGCACGGACCCAAGGGGCAATCAGCCCCAGCATTTT